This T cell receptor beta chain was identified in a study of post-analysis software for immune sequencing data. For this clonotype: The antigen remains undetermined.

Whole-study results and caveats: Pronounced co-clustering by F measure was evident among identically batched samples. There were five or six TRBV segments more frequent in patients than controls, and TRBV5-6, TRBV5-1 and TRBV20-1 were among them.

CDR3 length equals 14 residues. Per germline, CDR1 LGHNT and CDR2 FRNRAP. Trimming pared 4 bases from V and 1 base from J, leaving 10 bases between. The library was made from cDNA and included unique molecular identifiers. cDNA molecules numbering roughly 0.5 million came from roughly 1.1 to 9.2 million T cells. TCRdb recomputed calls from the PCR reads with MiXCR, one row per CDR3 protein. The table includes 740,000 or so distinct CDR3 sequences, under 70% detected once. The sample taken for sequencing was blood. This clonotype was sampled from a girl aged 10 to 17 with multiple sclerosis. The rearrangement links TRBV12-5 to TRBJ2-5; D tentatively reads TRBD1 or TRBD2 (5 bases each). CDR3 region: CASGSGRSQETQYF. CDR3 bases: TGTGCTAGTGGTTCGGGACGGTCCCAAGAGACCCAGTACTTC.